These 13 T cell receptor beta chains share one sample of origin, sequenced in a study of blood T cell repertoires in COVID-19. Profiling relied on immunoSEQ multiplex PCR, and the TCRdb table lists in-frame clones only, not all of them. The table has about 190,000 clones, approximately 84% seen once; the top ten hold approximately 5.1%. Input material: peripheral blood. The receptors here all came from a woman aged 70-85 years with active or convalescent COVID-19.

The V and J genes are TRBV27 and TRBJ1-2; TRBD1 might be the D (5 bases). This CDR3 has 13 residues. V dropped 2 bases and J dropped 1 base, with 5 bases sitting between them. CDR1 and CDR2 from the germline V gene are MNHEY and SMNVEV (reference sequence). DNA for the CDR3: TGTGCCAGCAGTTTAAGGGGTAACTATGGCTACACCTTC. Translated: CASSLRGNYGYTF.

In DNA, the CDR3 is TGTGCCAGCAGCTTTCGGGACGGGAGGTATGGCTACACCTTC. It encodes CASSFRDGRYGYTF. J is TRBJ1-2 and V is TRBV7-9; the D gene is possibly TRBD1 (5 bases). The CDR3 contains 14 residues. V was cut by 3 bases and J by 5 bases, with 13 bases left in between. The V gene's germline CDR1 is SEHNR and CDR2 FQNEAQ (reference sequence).

The count of this clone is one. This chain connects TRBV21-1 to TRBJ2-2; the table names TRBD2, a call not compared with the DNA. TRBV21-1 is marked as a pseudogene. There are 17 residues in the CDR3. The CDR3 sequence is CASSKVRREVVPGELFF. The CDR3 DNA reads as TGTGCCAGCAGCAAAGTACGGCGGGAGGTGGTTCCCGGGGAGCTGTTTTTT.

The chain is built from TRBV27 and TRBJ2-7; maybe TRBD2 (7 bases). The germline gives CDR1 MNHEY, CDR2 SMNVEV (reference sequence). Trimming took 2 bases from V and 5 from J, leaving 13 bases between them. The CDR3 runs 14 residues. The CDR3 DNA is TGTGCCAGCAGTTTAAGAGGGGGACTAAACGAGCAGTACTTC. It codes for CASSLRGGLNEQYF.

V usage is TRBV19 and J usage is TRBJ2-2; the match to TRBD2 covers 8 bases. The V gene's germline CDR1 is LNHDA and CDR2 SQIVND (reference sequence). Losses at the gene ends were 3 bases for V and 5 bases for J; bases not matched to a gene: 5. CDR3 length: 15 residues. CDR3 residues: CASSIREGRTGELFF. The CDR3, as DNA: TGTGCCAGTAGTATCCGGGAGGGCCGGACCGGGGAGCTGTTTTTT.

The V gene is TRBV5-1, the J gene TRBJ2-2, with D maybe TRBD2 (5 bases). This CDR3 comprises 14 residues. Germline loops: CDR1 SGHRS, CDR2 YFSETQ. The V end lost 3 bases, the J end lost 6 bases, and 12 bases lay between the germline ends. This CDR3 is CASSWGDGAGELFF. As DNA, the CDR3 is TGCGCCAGCAGCTGGGGAGACGGGGCCGGGGAGCTGTTTTTT. Complete variable domain (other parts from reference TRBV5-1 and TRBJ2-2): KAGVTQTPRYLIKTRGQQVTLSCSPISGHRSVSWYQQTPGQGLQFLFEYFSETQRNKGNFPGRFSGRQFSNSRSEMNVSTLELGDSALYLCASSWGDGAGELFFGEGSRLTVL.

This clone occurred a few times. This chain links TRBV6-5 with TRBJ2-7; 8 bases fit TRBD1. V gave up 1 base and J gave up 2 bases; unmatched junction bases: 4. CDR1 is MNHEY, CDR2 SVGAGI, per germline. This CDR3 is built from 15 residues. The CDR3 nucleotides read TGTGCCAGCAGTTACTTGGGGACAGGACCCTACGAGCAGTACTTC. It is translated as CASSYLGTGPYEQYF.

The rearrangement links TRBV2 to TRBJ2-2; tentatively, D is TRBD1 (6 bases). The CDR3 loop spans 15 amino acids. CDR1 is SNHLY and CDR2 is FYNNEI in the germline V gene. Trimming took 5 bases from V and 4 from J, leaving 14 bases between them. Here the CDR3 DNA reads TGTGCCAGCAGTTACAGGGTCAGGAGCACCGGGGAGCTGTTTTTT. Translated: CASSYRVRSTGELFF.

The chain joins TRBV19 to TRBJ2-5; D is undetermined. Germline V CDR1 and CDR2: LNHDA, SQIVND (reference sequence). The CDR3 runs 16 residues. V was shortened by 6 bases and J by 4 bases, with 21 bases between the two germline ends. The CDR3 DNA sequence: TGTGCCAGTAGACCCCACTGGCAGTTTTCAGGAGAGACCCAGTACTTC. Translated: CASRPHWQFSGETQYF. Variable domain in full (rest from reference TRBV19 and TRBJ2-5): DGGITQSPKYLFRKEGQNVTLSCEQNLNHDAMYWYRQDPGQGLRLIYYSQIVNDFQKGDIAEGYSVSREKKESFPLTVTSAQKNPTAFYLCASRPHWQFSGETQYFGPGTRLLVL.

The chain uses TRBV7-9 and TRBJ1-2; 7 nucleotides line up with TRBD1. With V trimmed by 7 bases and J by 2 bases, 4 bases remained unmatched. This CDR3 region has 13 residues. The germline V gene has CDR1 SEHNR and CDR2 FQNEAQ (reference sequence). DNA of the CDR3: TGTGCCAGCAAACAGGGGTTAAACTATGGCTACACCTTC. Translation: CASKQGLNYGYTF.

The chain has TRBV11-2 and TRBJ2-7; 7 nucleotides agree with TRBD2. Losses at the gene ends were 4 bases for V and 0 bases for J; bases not matched to a gene: 3. The CDR3 sequence is 14 residues long. Germline V CDR1 and CDR2: SGHAT, FQNNGV. CDR3 sequence reads: CASSSSSGSYEQYF. Here the CDR3 DNA reads TGTGCCAGCAGCTCTTCTAGCGGCTCCTACGAGCAGTACTTC.

V is TRBV15 and J is TRBJ2-1, with TRBD2 as a possible D gene (5 bases). Germline-derived CDR1 and CDR2 are LNHNV and YYDKDF (reference sequence). The CDR3 covers 17 residues. Trimming removed 0 bases from V and 4 bases from J, with 16 bases in between. CDR3 protein: CATSRDRGSVIYNEQFF. DNA for the CDR3: TGTGCCACCAGCAGAGATCGGGGATCGGTCATTTACAATGAGCAGTTCTTC.

The rearrangement joins TRBV11-2 to TRBJ1-2, with D possibly matching TRBD1 (5 bases). The CDR3 runs 16 residues. Germline CDR1 is SGHAT and CDR2 is FQNNGV. Trimming took off 0 bases at V and 12 bases at J, with 23 bases between the two ends. The CDR3 coding sequence is TGTGCCAGCAGCTTAGAGGGCAGGGCTTTTCCCTTTTTCCACACCTTC. This codes for CASSLEGRAFPFFHTF.